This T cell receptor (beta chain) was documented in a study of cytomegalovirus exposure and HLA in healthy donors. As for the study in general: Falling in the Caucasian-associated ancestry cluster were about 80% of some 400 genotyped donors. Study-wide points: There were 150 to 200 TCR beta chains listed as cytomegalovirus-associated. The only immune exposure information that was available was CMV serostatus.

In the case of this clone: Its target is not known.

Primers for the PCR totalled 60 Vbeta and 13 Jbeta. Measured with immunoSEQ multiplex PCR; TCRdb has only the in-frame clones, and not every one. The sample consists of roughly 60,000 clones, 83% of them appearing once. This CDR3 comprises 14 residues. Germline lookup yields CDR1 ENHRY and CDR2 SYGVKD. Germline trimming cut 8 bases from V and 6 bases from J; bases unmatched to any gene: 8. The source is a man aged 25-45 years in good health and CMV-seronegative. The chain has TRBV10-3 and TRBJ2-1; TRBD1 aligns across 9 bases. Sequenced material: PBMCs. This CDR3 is CAIGTGGPTNEQFF. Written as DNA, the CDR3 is TGTGCCATCGGTACAGGGGGCCCCACCAATGAGCAGTTCTTC.